The clone carrying this TCR beta chain came up many times. The antigen remains unidentified. The data derive from a study of breast tumors, draining lymph nodes, adjacent tissues. V lost 4 bases, J lost 0 bases, and 7 bases lay in between. The CDR3 covers 13 residues. Germline V gene sequence: CDR1 SQVTM, CDR2 ANQGSEA. TCRdb called the multiplex PCR reads again in MiXCR, with one record for every CDR3 protein. The table has more than 200,000 distinct CDR3 sequences, about 30% seen once; the top ten hold just over 1.4%. Axillary draining lymph nodes of breast cancer patients supplied the node samples. Study-level results: Compared with basal-like, luminal-like tumors shared significantly more repertoire with nontumor tissue. Tumor T cell lymph node origin was a supported hypothesis, not proven.

Sequenced input: axillary lymph node tissue. The TCR originated in a female donor with breast cancer. Some clones in this sample may be carry-over from other donors' samples. The V call is TRBV29-1, the J call TRBJ2-1; no firm D call. Here the CDR3 DNA reads TGCAGCGTTGTCGACGGCTCCTACAATGAGCAGTTCTTC. This sequence encodes CSVVDGSYNEQFF.